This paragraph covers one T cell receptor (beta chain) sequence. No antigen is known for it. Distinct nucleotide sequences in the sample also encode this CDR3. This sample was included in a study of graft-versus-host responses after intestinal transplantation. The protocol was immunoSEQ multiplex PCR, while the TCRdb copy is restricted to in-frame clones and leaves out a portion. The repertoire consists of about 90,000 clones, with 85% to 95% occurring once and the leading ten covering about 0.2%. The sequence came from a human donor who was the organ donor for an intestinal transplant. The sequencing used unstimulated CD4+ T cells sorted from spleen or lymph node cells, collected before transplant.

CDR3 sequence reads: CASSVGGLGEDRSGNTIYF. The CDR3 region has the DNA TGTGCCAGCAGCGTAGGGGGTCTTGGGGAGGACCGCTCTGGAAACACCATATATTTT. This chain links TRBV9 with TRBJ1-3; D is ambiguous. The CDR3 length is 19 residues. Germline CDR1 and CDR2: SGDLS and YYNGEE. The V gene lost 0 bases and the J gene lost 0 bases, with 19 bases spanning the gap.